This passage covers 17 T cell receptor beta chains from one sample sequenced in a study of CD8 T cells in Susac syndrome. Random hexamers were used to reverse transcribe about 0.5 to 1 ug of RNA. Using its own MiXCR run on the immunoSEQ multiplex PCR reads, TCRdb lists one record per CDR3 protein. Here the sample spans about 130,000 distinct CDR3 sequences, about 93% being singletons. Material for sequencing was CD8+ T cells from PBMCs. These receptor sequences come from a human donor with multiple sclerosis.

The V call is TRBV3-1, the J call TRBJ2-7, with D perhaps given as TRBD1 or TRBD2 (5 bases each). Germline CDR1 reads LGHDT; CDR2 reads YNNKEL (reference sequence). Trimming removed 1 base from V and 1 base from J, with 11 bases in between. CDR3 length: 15 residues. The CDR3 protein is CASSQVRGPSYEQYF. The CDR3 nucleotides read TGTGCCAGCAGCCAAGTACGGGGACCATCCTACGAGCAGTACTTC.

The rearrangement links TRBV3-1 to TRBJ1-2; 7 bases are a match to TRBD1. CDR1 is LGHDT and CDR2 is YNNKEL in the germline V gene (reference sequence). The V gene end was trimmed by 4 bases and the J gene end by 4 bases; junction bases not matched to a gene: 3. The CDR3 runs 13 residues. The CDR3 region has the DNA TGTGCCAGCAGCCTCGACAGGGTCTATGGCTACACCTTC. Encoded protein: CASSLDRVYGYTF.

The chain combines TRBV3-1 with TRBJ2-7; 7 positions agree with TRBD1. CDR3 length equals 15 residues. V was pared by 5 bases and J by 2 bases, with 9 bases of the junction left unmatched. Germline CDR1 reads LGHDT; CDR2 reads YNNKEL (reference sequence). This chain's CDR3 is CASSFQTGLTYEQYF. The CDR3 nucleotides read TGTGCCAGCAGCTTCCAGACAGGGCTAACCTACGAGCAGTACTTC.

V gene TRBV30 combines with J gene TRBJ1-1, with a tentative D call TRBD1 (5 bases). In germline, CDR1 is GTSNPN, CDR2 SVGIG (reference sequence). V lost 0 bases to trimming and J lost 3 bases, with 8 bases between them. This CDR3 has 13 residues. The CDR3 DNA sequence: TGTGCCTGGAGTGTCTTGGGGGACACTGAAGCTTTCTTT. This gives the protein CAWSVLGDTEAFF.

This rearrangement joins TRBV5-1 to TRBJ2-2; the match to TRBD1 covers 8 bases. Trimming cost V 1 base and J 10 bases; bases outside gene matches: 6. This CDR3 has 14 residues. The germline CDR1 and CDR2 sequences are SGHRS and YFSETQ. For the CDR3, the DNA is TGCGCCAGCAGCTTGACAGGGGGAGCGGTGGAGCTGTTTTTT. Translating it yields CASSLTGGAVELFF.

In this sample, this clonotype turned up once. The chain joins TRBV12-3 or TRBV12-4 to TRBJ2-5; D call uncertain. The CDR3 covers 13 residues. The V and J ends lost 5 bases and 4 bases respectively, with 11 bases between them. CDR3 residues: CASSHSYRETQYF. In DNA form, the CDR3 reads TGTGCCAGCAGTCACAGCTACCGAGAGACCCAGTACTTC.

This sequence joins TRBV30 and TRBJ1-5, with 10 bases aligning to TRBD1. V lost 1 base and J lost 4; bases outside the gene matches: 7. The germline gives CDR1 GTSNPN, CDR2 SVGIG (reference sequence). The CDR3 has 16 amino acids. CDR3 amino acids: CAWSDPGQGRNQPQHF. Here the CDR3 DNA reads TGTGCCTGGAGTGATCCGGGACAGGGGAGGAATCAGCCCCAGCATTTT. The full variable domain, with the rest looked up from reference TRBV30 and TRBJ1-5, is SQTIHQWPATLVQPVGSPLSLECTVEGTSNPNLYWYRQAAGRGLQLLFYSVGIGQISSEVPQNLSASRPQDRQFILSSKKLLLSDSGFYLCAWSDPGQGRNQPQHFGDGTRLSIL.

V usage is TRBV30 and J usage is TRBJ1-1, with a weak D call TRBD1 (6 bases). V lost 7 bases to trimming and J lost 5 bases, with 17 bases between them. CDR1 and CDR2 (germline): GTSNPN, SVGIG (reference sequence). The CDR3 is made up of 13 amino acids. The CDR3 nucleotides are TGTGCCTTGACAGGTCCCCGAACGACTGAAGCTTTCTTT. Translation: CALTGPRTTEAFF.

This chain joins TRBV30 and TRBJ2-1; 9 bases fit TRBD1. In germline, CDR1 is GTSNPN, CDR2 SVGIG (reference sequence). V gave up 2 bases and J gave up 4 bases; unmatched junction bases: 3. CDR3 length: 14 amino acids. CDR3: CAWSPGTGYNEQFF. The CDR3 DNA sequence: TGTGCCTGGAGTCCCGGGACAGGGTACAATGAGCAGTTCTTC.

V is TRBV12-3 or TRBV12-4 and J is TRBJ2-2; the match to TRBD1 covers 7 bases. With V trimmed by 4 bases and J by 5 bases, 7 bases remained unmatched. CDR3 length equals 15 residues. This chain's CDR3 is CASSSRDSKTGELFF. The CDR3 DNA reads TGTGCCAGCAGTTCCCGGGACAGCAAAACCGGGGAGCTGTTTTTT.

This clonotype appeared a single time. The chain couples TRBV29-1 to TRBJ2-2; unclear D gene. Between the trimmed V and J ends, which lost 6 bases and 5 bases, there was a span of 10 bases. The CDR3 spans 12 residues. The V gene's germline CDR1 is SQVTM and CDR2 ANQGSEA. The CDR3 region is CSVLRGTGELFF. CDR3 nucleotide sequence: TGCAGCGTCCTAAGAGGTACCGGGGAGCTGTTTTTT.

The V and J genes are TRBV11-1 and TRBJ2-6; 9 bases match TRBD1. The CDR3 covers 20 residues. Germline CDR1 and CDR2: SGHAT and FQDESV (reference sequence). The J segment lost 4 bases and the V segment lost 5 bases, leaving 18 bases of the junction unmatched. CDR3 sequence: CASSLSLGTGPTPGANVLTF. The CDR3 nucleotides are TGTGCCAGCAGCCTCAGCCTTGGGACAGGGCCAACCCCCGGGGCCAACGTCCTGACTTTC.

This sequence joins TRBV29-1 and TRBJ2-1; 8 nucleotides line up with TRBD1. The CDR3 spans 13 residues. V lost 2 bases and J lost 8; bases outside the gene matches: 5. The germline gives CDR1 SQVTM, CDR2 ANQGSEA. CDR3 region: CSVEQGAWYEQFF. The CDR3 DNA reads TGCAGCGTTGAACAGGGGGCTTGGTATGAGCAGTTCTTC.

This chain joins TRBV4-1 and TRBJ2-5, with 8 bases fitting TRBD1. From germline, CDR1 is MGHRA and CDR2 YSYEKL. The CDR3 is 15 amino acids. V gave up 3 bases and J gave up 5 bases; unmatched junction bases: 8. CDR3 coding DNA: TGCGCCAGCAGCCACCCTCAGGGGGCCGTGGAGACCCAGTACTTC. Amino acids: CASSHPQGAVETQYF.

This sequence joins TRBV3-1 and TRBJ1-1, with D unresolved. V was cut by 4 bases and J by 7 bases, with 10 bases left in between. This CDR3 spans 12 amino acids. Germline loops: CDR1 LGHDT, CDR2 YNNKEL (reference sequence). CDR3 in DNA: TGTGCCAGCAGCCCCACGGGAAATGAAGCTTTCTTT. It specifies CASSPTGNEAFF. Supplemented by reference TRBV3-1 and TRBJ1-1, the full variable domain reads DTAVSQTPKYLVTQMGNDKSIKCEQNLGHDTMYWYKQDSKKFLKIMFSYNNKELIINETVPNRFSPKSPDKAHLNLHINSLELGDSAVYFCASSPTGNEAFFGQGTRLTVV.

J is TRBJ2-7 and V is TRBV27, with D unclear. The germline CDR1 and CDR2 sequences are MNHEY and SMNVEV (reference sequence). Trimming cost V 5 bases and J 3 bases, with 14 bases left between them. This CDR3 contains 14 residues. For the CDR3, the DNA is TGTGCCAGCAGTCCGCGTGGGTCAGTCTACGAGCAGTACTTC. The encoded protein is CASSPRGSVYEQYF.

This rearrangement joins TRBV30 to TRBJ2-1, with 15 bases lining up with TRBD2. Germline V gene sequence: CDR1 GTSNPN, CDR2 SVGIG (reference sequence). The CDR3 is 17 amino acids. V lost 3 bases to trimming and J lost 7 bases; unmatched junction nucleotides: 10. CDR3 loop: CAWSAPGLAGGRNEQFF. As DNA, the CDR3 is TGTGCCTGGAGCGCGCCGGGACTAGCGGGAGGCAGGAATGAGCAGTTCTTC.